A single sample gave rise to the 27 T cell receptor beta chains below, sequenced in a study of T cells in Graves' hyperthyroidism and ophthalmopathy. Amplified TCR beta CDR3 regions derived from RNA transcripts. TCR CDR3 underwent first-round RT-PCR with the HTBI primer set. Via MiXCR, TCRdb re-called the multiplex PCR reads, giving one row per CDR3 protein. The data contain about 420,000 distinct CDR3 sequences, 15% to 19% of them singletons. The sample taken for sequencing was blood. Every receptor here comes from a woman in her late teens or twenties with Graves' hyperthyroidism.

This clonotype has ten or more counts. The V and J genes are TRBV24-1 and TRBJ2-1, with D maybe TRBD1 (6 bases). Germline V gene data show CDR1 as KGHDR and CDR2 as SFDVKD. The V gene lost 0 bases and the J gene lost 0 bases, with 11 bases spanning the gap. This CDR3 spans 17 amino acids. The CDR3 DNA follows: TGTGCCACCAGTGATTTGGGTCAGGGGACCTCCTACAATGAGCAGTTCTTC. This encodes CATSDLGQGTSYNEQFF.

Only a few counts were recorded for this clonotype. The chain couples TRBV6-1 to TRBJ2-1, with TRBD2 identical over 8 bases. CDR1 is MNHNS and CDR2 is SASEGT in the germline V gene. The ends lost 7 bases at V and 8 bases at J; junction bases unmatched: 13. The CDR3 has 15 amino acids. The CDR3 bases are TGTGCCAGCATGAGGTGGCCGACTAGCGACGATGAGCAGTTCTTC. It encodes CASMRWPTSDDEQFF.

This clonotype was counted at least ten times. CDR3 region: CSARTFESDTEAFF. In nucleotides, the CDR3 is TGCAGTGCTAGGACGTTCGAGAGCGACACTGAAGCTTTCTTT. V and J are TRBV20-1 and TRBJ1-1; D ambiguous. V lost 3 bases, J lost 3 bases, and 14 bases lay in between. Looked up from germline, CDR1 is DFQATT and CDR2 is SNEGSKA (reference sequence). The CDR3 runs to 14 residues.

In its sample, this clonotype was seen many times. The chain combines TRBV11-2 with TRBJ1-1, with 7 bases lining up with TRBD1. This CDR3 has 12 amino acids. Looked up from germline, CDR1 is SGHAT and CDR2 is FQNNGV. Trimming cost V 4 bases and J 7 bases; bases outside gene matches: 3. CDR3 amino acids: CASSSGQIEAFF. For the CDR3, the DNA is TGTGCCAGCAGCTCGGGACAGATTGAAGCTTTCTTT.

This clonotype was counted a few times. The chain couples TRBV27 to TRBJ2-7, with 8 nucleotides matching TRBD1. CDR1 and CDR2 from the germline V gene are MNHEY and SMNVEV (reference sequence). The CDR3 extends over 14 amino acids. J lost 7 bases, V lost 5 bases, and 10 bases had no gene match. The CDR3 protein is CASSLGQGAGEQYF. DNA of the CDR3: TGTGCCAGCAGTCTGGGGCAGGGGGCTGGGGAGCAGTACTTC.

The sample holds many counts of this clonotype. The V call is TRBV2, the J call TRBJ2-1, with D unclear. This CDR3 comprises 16 residues. The germline CDR1 and CDR2 sequences are SNHLY and FYNNEI. V lost 11 bases, J lost 0 bases, and 20 bases lay in between. CDR3 coding DNA: TGTGCCCAGCAAGGGCTCGAAGGGCCCTCCTACAATGAGCAGTTCTTC. This codes for CAQQGLEGPSYNEQFF.

As to this clonotype: This may stem from a read error, because a much larger clone lies one nucleotide away. V gene TRBV29-1 combines with J gene TRBJ1-5; D not resolved. The CDR3 has 14 amino acids. CDR1 and CDR2 (germline): SQVTM, ANQGSEA. CDR3 nucleotide sequence: TGCGGCGTTGTAGTTTCCGGACCAAATCAGCCCCAGCATTTT. Translated, it gives CGVVVSGPNQPQHF.

With respect to this clonotype: A read error may explain this, as a much larger clone is one base away. The chain has TRBV19 and TRBJ1-1, with D perhaps matching TRBD1 (6 bases). V lost 5 bases and J lost 6, with 16 bases in between. Per the germline V gene, CDR1 is LNHDA and CDR2 is SQIVND (reference sequence). CDR3 length: 14 residues. The CDR3 loop reads CASSVDGGLPEAFF. The CDR3 DNA reads as TGTGCCAGTAGTGTTGACGGGGGGCTTCCTGAAGCTTTCTTT. The entire variable domain, with the rest obtained from reference TRBV19 and TRBJ1-1, is as follows: DGGITQSPKYLFRKEGQNVTLSCEQNLNHDAMYWYRQDPGQGLRLIYYSQIVNDFQKGDIAEGYSVSREKKESFPLTVTSAQKNPTAFYLCASSVDGGLPEAFFGQGTRLTVV.

About this clonotype itself: One end of the junction does not line up with germline, which may come from a read error. The V and J genes are TRBV11-2 and TRBJ2-1; 9 bases are shared with TRBD2. From germline, CDR1 is SGHAT and CDR2 FQNNGV. The CDR3 runs 17 residues. The CDR3, as DNA: TGTGCCAGCAGTTACTCGGTAATAGCGGGAGCCTACAATAAGCAGTTCTTC. Translating it yields CASSYSVIAGAYNKQFF.

At least ten counts were recorded for this clonotype. The V call is TRBV20-1, the J call TRBJ2-7, with D uncertain. The CDR3 has 14 residues. V was clipped by 1 base and J by 4 bases, with 14 bases between them. Germline-derived CDR1 and CDR2 are DFQATT and SNEGSKA (reference sequence). In DNA, the CDR3 is TGCAGTGCTAGAGCGGAAGGACGTCCATACGAGCAGTACTTC. Amino acid sequence: CSARAEGRPYEQYF.

This clonotype was seen more than once but under ten times. The rearrangement links TRBV19 to TRBJ1-5; D might be TRBD1 (6 bases). CDR3 length equals 15 residues. V was trimmed by 0 bases and J by 7 bases, leaving 13 bases between them. From germline, CDR1 is LNHDA and CDR2 SQIVND (reference sequence). CDR3: CASSIDADRLQPQHF. The CDR3 DNA reads as TGTGCCAGTAGTATAGATGCCGACAGGTTACAGCCCCAGCATTTT.

There are many counts of this clonotype. The chain is built from TRBV20-1 and TRBJ2-7, with a tentative D call TRBD2 (6 bases). The V and J ends lost 3 bases and 2 bases respectively, with 14 bases between them. Per the germline V gene, CDR1 is DFQATT and CDR2 is SNEGSKA (reference sequence). CDR3 size: 14 residues. The CDR3 nucleotides read TGCAGTGCTAGTCTGGGGACTGTCGCCTACGAGCAGTACTTC. Translation gives CSASLGTVAYEQYF.

This chain joins TRBV3-1 and TRBJ2-1; TRBD2 matches 11 bases. J lost 5 bases, V lost 3 bases, and 9 bases had no gene match. CDR3 size: 17 residues. Germline V gives CDR1 LGHDT, CDR2 YNNKEL (reference sequence). CDR3 loop: CASSQMGGLAANNEQFF. Written as DNA, the CDR3 is TGTGCCAGCAGCCAGATGGGGGGACTAGCGGCCAACAATGAGCAGTTCTTC.

This clonotype turned up a few times. The chain uses TRBV9 and TRBJ1-1; D not resolved. Trimming pared 0 bases from V and 5 bases from J, leaving 8 bases between. The CDR3 length is 13 residues. The germline V gene has CDR1 SGDLS and CDR2 YYNGEE. The CDR3 here is CASSVAGWTEAFF. The DNA for the CDR3 is TGTGCCAGCAGCGTAGCTGGGTGGACTGAAGCTTTCTTT.

This clonotype occurred a few times. This rearrangement joins TRBV10-2 to TRBJ1-3; no clear D gene. The V end was cut by 5 bases, the J end by 0 bases, with 11 bases between. In germline, CDR1 is WSHSY, CDR2 SAAADI. CDR3 length: 15 residues. Written as DNA, the CDR3 is TGCGCCAGCAGTCTAACTTCCAGCTCTGGAAACACCATATATTTT. Translating it yields CASSLTSSSGNTIYF.

The table lists this clonotype with a few counts. V usage is TRBV20-1 and J usage is TRBJ2-2; D assignment may be TRBD1 or TRBD2 (5 bases each). Germline CDR1 and CDR2: DFQATT and SNEGSKA (reference sequence). The CDR3 sequence is 16 residues long. Trimming left V 0 bases short and J 4 bases short, with 15 bases between. The CDR3 region is CSARDHSREPTGELFF. In DNA, the CDR3 is TGCAGTGCTAGAGATCATAGCAGGGAGCCCACCGGGGAGCTGTTTTTT.

This clonotype occurred many times. V gene TRBV28 combines with J gene TRBJ2-2; tentative D call: TRBD2 (6 bases). V shed 6 bases and J shed 0 bases, with 17 bases lying between them. The V gene's germline CDR1 is MDHEN and CDR2 SYDVKM. The length of the CDR3 is 17 residues. CDR3 residues: CASSRTQTSSNTGELFF. The CDR3 nucleotides are TGTGCCAGCAGCCGAACCCAAACTAGCTCGAACACCGGGGAGCTGTTTTTT.

This clonotype was recorded at least ten times. The chain links TRBV20-1 to TRBJ2-3; D remains ambiguous. CDR3 length equals 12 residues. The V and J ends lost 8 bases and 2 bases respectively, with 11 bases between them. In germline, CDR1 is DFQATT, CDR2 SNEGSKA (reference sequence). The CDR3: CSLVGFTDTQYF. CDR3 DNA sequence: TGCAGTCTGGTTGGTTTCACAGATACGCAGTATTTT.

Remarks on this clonotype: Possible read error: a much larger clone is one base away. The rearrangement joins TRBV6-1 to TRBJ1-5; D remains ambiguous. The CDR3 runs 13 residues. The V end lost 1 base, the J end lost 3 bases, and 4 bases lay between the germline ends. Germline V CDR1 and CDR2: MNHNS, SASEGT. CDR3 loop: CASSEGVNQPQHF. CDR3 nucleotide sequence: TGTGCCAGCAGTGAAGGGGTCAATCAGCCCCAGCATTTT.

This clonotype was detected once. The CDR3 DNA reads TGCGCCAGCAGCCAAGACCCGGAGGCGGATACGCAGTATTTT. Translation gives CASSQDPEADTQYF. The chain employs TRBV4-3 and TRBJ2-3; the D gene is possibly TRBD2 (5 bases). Germline V gene lookup returns CDR1 LGHNA and CDR2 YSLEER. Trimming took 0 bases from V and 6 from J, leaving 10 bases between them. The CDR3 sequence is 14 residues long.

This clonotype showed up many times. The chain carries TRBV29-1 and TRBJ1-4, with D tentatively TRBD1 (6 bases). The CDR3 covers 12 residues. The ends were cut back, 5 bases at V and 7 bases at J, with 11 bases in the middle. Germline CDR1 is SQVTM and CDR2 is ANQGSEA. CDR3 in DNA: TGCAGCGTTCAGGGGAGCGGTGAAAAACTGTTTTTT. This translates into CSVQGSGEKLFF.

This clonotype has at least ten counts. The rearrangement uses TRBV12-3 or TRBV12-4 and TRBJ2-4, with TRBD2 matching 10 bases. This CDR3 has 16 residues. V was pared by 3 bases and J by 0 bases, with 2 bases of the junction left unmatched. CDR3 in amino acids: CASSFRLAGAKNIQYF. CDR3 in DNA: TGTGCCAGCAGTTTCAGACTAGCGGGAGCCAAAAACATTCAGTACTTC.

The chain carries TRBV4-1 and TRBJ1-1, with 8 bases fitting TRBD1. V was clipped by 4 bases and J by 3 bases; unmatched bases: 4. Germline loops: CDR1 MGHRA, CDR2 YSYEKL. This CDR3 contains 14 residues. The CDR3 loop is CASSRIQGDTEAFF. The CDR3 coding sequence is TGCGCCAGCAGCCGCATACAGGGGGACACTGAAGCTTTCTTT.

This clonotype appeared many times. V gene TRBV6-5 combines with J gene TRBJ1-5; no firm D call. Per the germline V gene, CDR1 is MNHEY and CDR2 is SVGAGI. The CDR3 covers 18 residues. V dropped 2 bases and J dropped 3 bases, with 20 bases sitting between them. The CDR3 DNA follows: TGTGCCAGCAGTTACCAAGGCGGCTGGGCTAAGAACAATCAGCCCCAGCATTTT. Residues: CASSYQGGWAKNNQPQHF.

V gene TRBV6-1 combines with J gene TRBJ1-5; possible D gene TRBD1, 6 bases. This CDR3 spans 14 amino acids. V gave up 5 bases and J gave up 3 bases, with 11 bases separating them. From germline, CDR1 is MNHNS and CDR2 SASEGT. The CDR3 loop is CASSPTGYNQPQHF. The CDR3 DNA is TGTGCCAGCAGTCCAACAGGGTACAATCAGCCCCAGCATTTT.

This clonotype was observed a handful of times. This sequence joins TRBV6-2 or TRBV6-3 and TRBJ1-1, with TRBD1 identical over 8 bases. The V segment lost 6 bases and the J segment 5 bases; nucleotides outside the gene matches: 8. Germline CDR1 is MNHEY and CDR2 is SVGEGT. This CDR3 has 14 amino acids. Written as DNA, the CDR3 is TGTGCCAGCAGCCGACAGGGGTTCAGTACTGAAGCTTTCTTT. This codes for CASSRQGFSTEAFF.

This clonotype was found many times. The chain is built from TRBV20-1 and TRBJ1-1; TRBD1 is a possible D gene (5 bases). V lost 6 bases to trimming and J lost 10 bases, with 15 bases between them. The germline V gene encodes CDR1 DFQATT and CDR2 SNEGSKA (reference sequence). The length of the CDR3 is 11 residues. This CDR3 is CSAERGTLAFF. DNA for the CDR3: TGCAGTGCAGAGAGGGGAACCTTAGCTTTCTTT.